The clone carrying this TCR beta chain was seen a few times. Its antigen is still unknown. This entry comes from a study of regulatory T cells in long-lasting Graves disease. Broader study findings: Limited sample numbers may have lowered accuracy.

This CDR3 spans 15 amino acids. Trimming removed 2 bases at V and 3 bases at J, with 14 bases between. Germline lookup yields CDR1 MGHRA and CDR2 YSYEKL. Investigators prepared the TCR beta libraries by applying iRepertoire HTBI primers and Arm-PCR of CDR3 regions. TCRdb independently ran MiXCR on the multiplex PCR reads; one entry per CDR3 protein. The sample has about 610,000 distinct CDR3 sequences; about 16% are singletons. The time point: newly diagnosed GD, antithyroid drugs for less than 3 months. Making the TCR library involved RNA that had been extracted from PBMCs. As collected, the peripheral blood samples measured roughly 8.6 milliliters each and went into EDTA tubes. These same data were also listed under a study on T cells in Graves' hyperthyroidism and ophthalmopathy. That report notes: First-round RT-PCR of the TCR CDR3 relied on the HTBI primer set. A 13 V-J model separated ophthalmopathy from stable hyperthyroidism.

The chain combines TRBV4-1 with TRBJ2-7; the D gene is possibly TRBD2 (6 bases). The source was peripheral blood mononuclear cells (PBMCs), collected at new diagnosis, from a patient treated with antithyroid drugs. This sequence was found in a man aged 18 to 29 with Graves disease. The CDR3 here is CASSQSGTGGYEQYF. The CDR3 coding sequence is TGCGCCAGCAGCCAATCCGGGACTGGCGGCTACGAGCAGTACTTC.